A single T cell receptor beta chain is shown here with its context. Antigen specificity is unknown. Germline CDR1 GTSNPN, CDR2 SVGIG (reference sequence). This CDR3 contains 14 residues. Trimming at V came to 2 bases and at J to 4 bases, leaving 6 bases not matched to a gene. The sample originates from a study of a mutant IDH1 vaccine in newly diagnosed glioma. Across the whole study: The study started vaccination 4-6 weeks after radiotherapy alone, or with temozolomide cycles.

Data came from immunoSEQ multiplex PCR; TCRdb stores just in-frame clones and leaves some out. The sample comprises 110,000 or so clones, 85% to 90% of which are singletons, and around 0.6% rests with the top ten. This sample's time point: week 11, during vaccination. Vaccine doses each comprised 300 ug of mutant IDH1 20-mer peptide, with topical imiquimod. The chain uses TRBV30 and TRBJ2-5; 8 bases match TRBD2. Material: PBMCs, obtained from a glioma patient whose treatment included an IDH1 peptide vaccine. This TCR came from a woman aged 45-60 years with glioma. The DNA for the CDR3 is TGTGCCTGGAGTCACCGGGGGGGCGCAGAGACCCAGTACTTC. Translating gives CAWSHRGGAETQYF.